The rows below give T cell receptor beta chains drawn from one sample of a study of shared clonotypes between healthy human individuals. Measured with immunoSEQ multiplex PCR; TCRdb has only the in-frame clones, and not every one. This table holds about 2.5 million clones, 85% to 95% found once. The specimen sequenced was naive CD4+ T cells from PBMCs. These receptors were collected from a man younger than 30 in good health. Some clones in this sample may be carry-over from other donors' samples. The CDR3 runs from the conserved cysteine through the conserved F or W. Each record gives: clone size, V gene, J gene, D gene, CDR3 DNA, CDR3 protein. D genes are given only for firm matches. Clone size, where shown, is once, few, many, or a class for clones that have expanded.

>.|TRBV7-9|TRBJ2-5|TRBD1
TGTGCCAGCAGCCTCGGGCGACAGGGGGCGCAGGAGACCCAGTACTTC
CASSLGRQGAQETQYF
>.|TRBV28|TRBJ2-4|.
TGTGCCAGCAGTTCGCCCGAGCGGGCCAAAAACATTCAGTACTTC
CASSSPERAKNIQYF
>.|TRBV7-2|TRBJ2-7|.
TGTGCCAGCAGCTTAGCTCACTACGAGCAGTACTTC
CASSLAHYEQYF
>.|TRBV10-3|TRBJ1-4|.
TGTGCCATCAGTGAGTCGGCAGGGCGGGAAAAACTGTTTTTT
CAISESAGREKLFF
>once|TRBV4-1|TRBJ2-7|TRBD1
TGCGCCAGCAGCCCCCAGGGGGCGGGAATGGGCGAGCAGTACTTC
CASSPQGAGMGEQYF
>.|TRBV7-6|TRBJ2-2|TRBD2
TGTGCCAGCACCCCAGAATTAGCGGGAGTAGGGACCGGGGAGCTGTTTTTT
CASTPELAGVGTGELFF
>.|TRBV18|TRBJ2-1|TRBD2
TGTGCCAGCTCACCTCTTCTAGCGGGACACAATGAGCAGTTCTTC
CASSPLLAGHNEQFF
>once|TRBV5-1|TRBJ1-4|.
TGCGCCAGCAGCTTGGGAGGGGGGAGAAATGAAAAACTGTTTTTT
CASSLGGGRNEKLFF
>once|TRBV2|TRBJ2-1|TRBD1
TGTGCCAGCGGACGAAGCCCAGGGGGCCGTACCTACAATGAGCAGTTCTTC
CASGRSPGGRTYNEQFF
>few|TRBV19|TRBJ2-7|.
TGTGCCAGTAGTAGCCCCGGGACAACTATAGGCGAGCAGTACTTC
CASSSPGTTIGEQYF
>.|TRBV7-2|TRBJ2-3|TRBD1
TGTGCCAGCAGCTTTGGGGACAGCAGAACAGATACGCAGTATTTT
CASSFGDSRTDTQYF
>.|TRBV11-2|TRBJ1-2|.
TGTGCCAGCAGCTTGCCAGGCCATGGCTACACCTTC
CASSLPGHGYTF
>.|TRBV7-9|TRBJ1-1|.
TGTGCCAGCAGCTTAGCGGCGAACACTGAAGCTTTCTTT
CASSLAANTEAFF
>.|TRBV27|TRBJ2-3|TRBD2
TGTGCCAGCATCCGGGCTAGCGGGTATCCAGATACGCAGTATTTT
CASIRASGYPDTQYF
>once|TRBV12-5|TRBJ2-1|.
TGTGCTAGTGGAGGGATTCGGAGTGAGCAGTTCTTC
CASGGIRSEQFF
>.|TRBV7-8|TRBJ2-7|.
TGTGCCAGCAGCTTAACGGGCCCCCCATGGGGGCAGTACTTC
CASSLTGPPWGQYF
>.|TRBV5-8|TRBJ1-4|.
TGTGCCAGCAGCTCACTAGGACACGCAACTAATGAAAAACTGTTTTTT
CASSSLGHATNEKLFF
>.|TRBV28|TRBJ1-1|TRBD1
TGTGCCAGCAGTTTATACAGACAGGGCGGCACTGAAGCTTTCTTT
CASSLYRQGGTEAFF
>.|TRBV10-2|TRBJ2-1|TRBD2
TGCGCCAGCAGTGCTAGCGGTCTGGACTACGGTGAGCAGTTCTTC
CASSASGLDYGEQFF
>.|TRBV5-1|TRBJ2-7|TRBD1
TGCGCCAGCAGCCCTCAGGGGGAATCCTACGAGCAGTACTTC
CASSPQGESYEQYF
>.|TRBV5-4|TRBJ2-7|TRBD2
TGTGCCAGCAGCTTGGGGCTAGCGGGAGTGGGGGAGCAGTACTTC
CASSLGLAGVGEQYF
>.|TRBV7-3|TRBJ1-5|.
TGTGCCAGCAGCTGGGGGGTTGAACAGCCCCAGCATTTT
CASSWGVEQPQHF
>once|TRBV5-1|TRBJ2-5|.
TGCGCCAGCAGCTTGGGAGGGTGGGAGACCCAGTACTTC
CASSLGGWETQYF
>.|TRBV6-1|TRBJ2-7|.
TGTGCCAGCAGTGAATTAGGGATTCGGCAGTACTTC
CASSELGIRQYF
>.|TRBV6-1|TRBJ2-5|.
TGTGCCAGCAGTGAACGAAGGGGCTGGGAGACCCAGTACTTC
CASSERRGWETQYF
>.|TRBV6-5|TRBJ1-3|.
TGTGCCAGCCTGGGGGAGCACTCTGGAAACACCATATATTTT
CASLGEHSGNTIYF
>.|TRBV18|TRBJ2-3|.
TGTGCCAGCTCTCAATTGCGGGGCCCCGATACGCAGTATTTT
CASSQLRGPDTQYF
>.|TRBV5-1|TRBJ1-1|.
TGCGCCAGCAGCTCCGGGACGGAAGGCGTCGAAGCTTTCTTT
CASSSGTEGVEAFF
>.|TRBV6-5|TRBJ1-5|TRBD1
TGTGCCAGCAGTCCACGGACAGGGCGACAGCCCCAGCATTTT
CASSPRTGRQPQHF
>.|TRBV5-8|TRBJ2-3|TRBD2
TGTGCCAGCCTCTGGACTAGCGGGAGCGGGAGGAGCACAGATACGCAGTATTTT
CASLWTSGSGRSTDTQYF
>.|TRBV7-9|TRBJ2-5|.
TGTGCCAGCAGCTTAAGGGGGGCAGAGACCCAGTACTTC
CASSLRGAETQYF
>.|TRBV11-2|TRBJ1-1|.
TGTGCCAGCAGCTTACTTAGGGCTGAAGCTTTCTTT
CASSLLRAEAFF
>.|TRBV4-3|TRBJ2-5|.
TGCGCCAGCAGCCAAGATCTGCCTAACCAAGAGACCCAGTACTTC
CASSQDLPNQETQYF
>.|TRBV5-5|TRBJ2-7|TRBD2
TGTGCCAGCAGCCGGACTAGCGGGAGGGCCTACGAGCAGTACTTC
CASSRTSGRAYEQYF
>.|TRBV28|TRBJ1-2|.
TGTGCCAGCAGTTCAGGGCCAGCTAACTATGGCTACACCTTC
CASSSGPANYGYTF
>.|TRBV9|TRBJ2-3|TRBD1
TGTGCCAGCAGCGTAAGCGGACAGGGTGTGGGCACAGATACGCAGTATTTT
CASSVSGQGVGTDTQYF
>.|TRBV28|TRBJ2-3|TRBD2
TGTGCCAGCATCACCGCAGGAGCGGGAGCGAACACAGATACGCAGTATTTT
CASITAGAGANTDTQYF
>once|TRBV30|TRBJ2-5|TRBD2
TGTGCCTGGAGTGTCGGGACTAGCGACCAAGAGACCCAGTACTTC
CAWSVGTSDQETQYF
>.|TRBV5-1|TRBJ2-7|.
TGCGCCAGCAGCTTACAGAGAACCTACGAGCAGTACTTC
CASSLQRTYEQYF
>.|TRBV19|TRBJ1-1|.
TGTGCCAGTAGACAGCTCACTGAAGCTTTCTTT
CASRQLTEAFF
>.|TRBV2|TRBJ2-7|.
TGTGCCAGCACGGGCGCCTACGAGCAGTACTTC
CASTGAYEQYF
>.|TRBV7-9|TRBJ1-1|.
TGTGCCAGCAGCTTAGGGTCTACAGAGGCGATTCCTTTCTTT
CASSLGSTEAIPFF
>.|TRBV7-2|TRBJ2-2|.
TGTGCCAGCAGCTTAGATAGGGACACCGGGGAGCTGTTTTTT
CASSLDRDTGELFF
>.|TRBV28|TRBJ1-1|.
TGTGCCAGTCACGCCCCGGGGGGCGCTTCGGGGACTGAAGCTTTCTTT
CASHAPGGASGTEAFF
>.|TRBV2|TRBJ1-2|.
TGTGCCAGCATCTCCAATGCGGGTGGCTACACCTTC
CASISNAGGYTF
>.|TRBV19|TRBJ1-1|TRBD1
TGTGCCAGTGCAGGGGGCACTGAAGCTTTCTTT
CASAGGTEAFF
>.|TRBV19|TRBJ1-2|.
TGTGCCAGTAGTATTACGCTGGGGGCAGGCTATGGCTACACCTTC
CASSITLGAGYGYTF
>.|TRBV4-1|TRBJ1-2|.
TGCGCCAGCAGCCAAGTAACGGGATCCTCTAACTATGGCTACACCTTC
CASSQVTGSSNYGYTF
>.|TRBV29-1|TRBJ2-1|.
TGCAGCGTTGAATTGCGGTATTCCTACAATGAGCAGTTCTTC
CSVELRYSYNEQFF
>.|TRBV9|TRBJ2-1|.
TGTGCCAGCGCTTCAGACCCAATCGGTAGCAATGAGCAGTTCTTC
CASASDPIGSNEQFF
>.|TRBV5-1|TRBJ1-4|.
TGCGCCAGCTCGGACAGTGTGGTAGGGGAAAAACTGTTTTTT
CASSDSVVGEKLFF
>.|TRBV5-1|TRBJ2-2|.
TGCGCCAGCAGCTTTGTGGGGGACGCCGGGGAGCTGTTTTTT
CASSFVGDAGELFF
>.|TRBV5-6|TRBJ2-4|.
TGTGCCAGCAGCTTGCTACAGCGAGGCATTCAGTACTTC
CASSLLQRGIQYF
>.|TRBV5-1|TRBJ2-1|TRBD1
TGCGCCAGCAGCCCCGGGACAGGGGCTACCAATGAGCAGTTCTTC
CASSPGTGATNEQFF
>few|TRBV18|TRBJ1-3|.
TGTGCCTCAAGCGGAGTTCCCCAAGGAAACACCATATATTTT
CASSGVPQGNTIYF